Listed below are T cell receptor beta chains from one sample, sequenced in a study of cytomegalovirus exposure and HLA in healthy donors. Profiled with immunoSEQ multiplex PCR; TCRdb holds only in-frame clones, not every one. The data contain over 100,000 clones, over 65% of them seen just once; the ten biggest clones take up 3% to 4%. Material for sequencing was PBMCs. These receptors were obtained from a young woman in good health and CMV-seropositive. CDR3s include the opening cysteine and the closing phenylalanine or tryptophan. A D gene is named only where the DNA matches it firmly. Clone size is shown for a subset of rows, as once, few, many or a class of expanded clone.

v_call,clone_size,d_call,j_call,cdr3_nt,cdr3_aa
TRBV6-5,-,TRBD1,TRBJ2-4,TGTGCCAGCAGCCCCCCGGGACAGGGTGGATACATTCAGTACTTC,CASSPPGQGGYIQYF
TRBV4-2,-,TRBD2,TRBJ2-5,TGTGCCAGCAGCCAAGGTGCGGGGGGGCCCCAAGAGACCCAGTACTTC,CASSQGAGGPQETQYF
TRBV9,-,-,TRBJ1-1,TGTGCCAGCAGCCAACCAGGCACTGAAGCTTTCTTT,CASSQPGTEAFF
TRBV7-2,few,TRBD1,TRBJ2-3,TGTGCCAGCAGCCCCCGGACAGGGGGGTTAACAGATACGCAGTATTTT,CASSPRTGGLTDTQYF
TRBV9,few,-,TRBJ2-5,TGTGCCAGCAGCGTAGGGGCCACCCCCCAAGAGACCCAGTACTTC,CASSVGATPQETQYF
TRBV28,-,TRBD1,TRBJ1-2,TGTGCCATCGCGGGACAGCCCTATGGCTACACCTTC,CAIAGQPYGYTF
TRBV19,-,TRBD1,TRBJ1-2,TGTGCCAGTAGTCGTCCCGGGACAGGGGAGTATGGCGACACCTTC,CASSRPGTGEYGDTF
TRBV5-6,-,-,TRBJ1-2,TGTGCCAGCAGCTCTGGGACACGTGGCTACACCTTC,CASSSGTRGYTF
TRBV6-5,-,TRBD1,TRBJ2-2,TGTGCCAGCAGTTACTCCCGGACAGGGGTCCCCGGGGAGCTGTTTTTT,CASSYSRTGVPGELFF
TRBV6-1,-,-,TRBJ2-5,TGTGCCAGCGCCAAACGGGGCAGGGGAGAAGAGACCCAGTACTTC,CASAKRGRGEETQYF
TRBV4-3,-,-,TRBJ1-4,TGCGCCAGCAGCCTCAGGGTAACTAATGAAAAACTGTTTTTT,CASSLRVTNEKLFF
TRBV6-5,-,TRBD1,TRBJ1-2,TGTGCCAGCAGGGGACAGGGAGGGTCCTATGGCTACACCTTC,CASRGQGGSYGYTF
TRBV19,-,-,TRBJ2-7,TGTGCCAGTAGTATAGGGTCGGGGGGCCCCTACGAGCAGTACTTC,CASSIGSGGPYEQYF
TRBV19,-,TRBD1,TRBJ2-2,TGTGCCAGTAGTATATTCACAGGGGGCGAAAAATCCGGGGAGCTGTTTTTT,CASSIFTGGEKSGELFF
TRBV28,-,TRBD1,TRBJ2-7,TGTGCCAGCAGCATTCCGGGACAGTACTACGAGCAGTACTTC,CASSIPGQYYEQYF
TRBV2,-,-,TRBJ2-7,TGTGCCAGCAGTGCTCAGCGGGTGCAGTACTTC,CASSAQRVQYF
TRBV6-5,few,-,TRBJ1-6,TGTGCCAGCACGTCGGGGGGTAATTCACCCCTCCACTTT,CASTSGGNSPLHF
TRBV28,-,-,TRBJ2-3,TGTGCCAGCAGTTTGATAGTGGTTAGCACAGATACGCAGTATTTT,CASSLIVVSTDTQYF
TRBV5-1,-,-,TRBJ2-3,TGCGCCAGCAGATCTAGGGGCGGACAACTCACAGATACGCAGTATTTT,CASRSRGGQLTDTQYF
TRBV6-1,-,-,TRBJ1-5,TGTGCCAGCACCACCCCAGGGTCCGGCCAGCCCCAGCATTTT,CASTTPGSGQPQHF
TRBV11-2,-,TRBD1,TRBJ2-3,TGTGCCAGCAGCTTACTGACAGGGGACACAGATACGCAGTATTTT,CASSLLTGDTDTQYF
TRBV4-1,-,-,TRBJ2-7,TGCGCCAGCAGCCCGTGGGACATGGGGGACCACGAGCAGTACTTC,CASSPWDMGDHEQYF
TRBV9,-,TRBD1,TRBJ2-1,TGTGCCAGCAGCGACCCGGACAGGGGCGGAGACAATGAGCAGTTCTTC,CASSDPDRGGDNEQFF
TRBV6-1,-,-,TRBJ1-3,TGTGCCAGCAGTGAAGCACCAGACACAGGAAACACCATATATTTT,CASSEAPDTGNTIYF
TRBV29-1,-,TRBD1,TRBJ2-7,TGCAGCGTTGAGGGCGGGACAGGGGTATACGAGCAGTACTTC,CSVEGGTGVYEQYF
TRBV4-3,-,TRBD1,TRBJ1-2,TGCGCCAGCAGCCGGAGACAGGGGGCGCGAGGCTATGGCTACACCTTC,CASSRRQGARGYGYTF
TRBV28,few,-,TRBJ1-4,TGTGCCAGCAGCCTCGGAGGCGGAGGTGAAAAACTGTTTTTT,CASSLGGGGEKLFF
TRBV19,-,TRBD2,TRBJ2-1,TGTGCCAGTAGTCAGTTAGCGGGGGGGTACAATGAGCAGTTCTTC,CASSQLAGGYNEQFF
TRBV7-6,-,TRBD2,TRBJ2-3,TGTGCCAGCAGCGTCCTAGCGGGGGGTCTAGATACGCAGTATTTT,CASSVLAGGLDTQYF
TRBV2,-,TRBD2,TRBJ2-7,TGTGCCACACGCGGAAGCGGGGGGAGGATCGACGAGCAGTACTTC,CATRGSGGRIDEQYF
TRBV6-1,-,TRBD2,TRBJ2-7,TGTGCCAGCAGTGCCCGCGGAGCGGGGGGGCCCTACGAGCAGTACTTC,CASSARGAGGPYEQYF
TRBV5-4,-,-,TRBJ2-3,TGTGCCAGCAGGCCCCAGGGGCACGCAGATACGCAGTATTTT,CASRPQGHADTQYF
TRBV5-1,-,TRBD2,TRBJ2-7,TGCGCCAGCAGCTTGGTGGGTAGCGGGGACTACTCCTACGAGCAGTACTTC,CASSLVGSGDYSYEQYF
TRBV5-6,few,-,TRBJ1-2,TGTGCCAGCAGCTTGGCCAGAAACTATGGCTACACCTTC,CASSLARNYGYTF
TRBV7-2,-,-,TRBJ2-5,TGTGCCAGCAGCTTTTTCGGGGACCAAGAGACCCAGTACTTC,CASSFFGDQETQYF
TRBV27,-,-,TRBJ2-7,TGTGCCAGCAGTTTATTCCCCGGAGGGGACTACGAGCAGTACTTC,CASSLFPGGDYEQYF
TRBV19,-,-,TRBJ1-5,TGTGCCAGTAGTATAGGGAAGGGGCCGGGGGGGACCCAGCATTTT,CASSIGKGPGGTQHF
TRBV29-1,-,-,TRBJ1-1,TGCAGCGTTGAAGATTTTCCCGTGATTTTCGGGAACACTGAAGCTTTCTTT,CSVEDFPVIFGNTEAFF
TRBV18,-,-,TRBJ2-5,TGTGCCAGCGCCACCGGTGGAGAGACCCAGTACTTC,CASATGGETQYF
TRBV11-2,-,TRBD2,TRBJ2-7,TGTGCCAGCAGCTTGTTTAGCGGGATGGCCTCCTACGAGCAGTACTTC,CASSLFSGMASYEQYF
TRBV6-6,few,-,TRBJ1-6,TGTGCCAGCAGTTATTTCTCGACAGGCTGGGATTCACCCCTCCACTTT,CASSYFSTGWDSPLHF
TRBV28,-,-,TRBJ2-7,TGTGCCAGCAGTCTCGGGATTTACTACGAGCAGTACTTC,CASSLGIYYEQYF
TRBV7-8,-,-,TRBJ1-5,TGTGCCAGCAGCTTACAAGAGCAGCCCCAGCATTTT,CASSLQEQPQHF
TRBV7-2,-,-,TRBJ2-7,TGTGCCAGCAGCTTAGCCTTTGACCAGGCCCAAAACTACGAGCAGTACTTC,CASSLAFDQAQNYEQYF
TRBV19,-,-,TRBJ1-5,TGTGCCAGTAGTATTGGCCCAGGTATAAATCAGCCCCAGCATTTT,CASSIGPGINQPQHF
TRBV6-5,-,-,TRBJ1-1,TGTGCCAGCAGTAAGCAGGGTCAGTATACTGAAGCTTTCTTT,CASSKQGQYTEAFF
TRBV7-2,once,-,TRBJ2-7,TGTGCCAGCAGCTTTTATCAGGGAACCTACGAGCAGTACTTC,CASSFYQGTYEQYF
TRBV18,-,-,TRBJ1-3,TGTGCCAGCTCACCACCGGAAGGGGTCGGAAACACCATATATTTT,CASSPPEGVGNTIYF
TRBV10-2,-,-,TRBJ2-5,TGCGCCAGCTCCCTAGGGGTAGAGACCCAGTACTTC,CASSLGVETQYF
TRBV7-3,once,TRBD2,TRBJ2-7,TGTGCCAGCAGCCTTAGCGGGGGCTACGAGCAGTACTTC,CASSLSGGYEQYF
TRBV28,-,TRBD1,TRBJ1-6,TGTGCCAGCAGCTTGGACAGGACGGGGTCACCCCTCCACTTT,CASSLDRTGSPLHF
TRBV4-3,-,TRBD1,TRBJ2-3,TGCGCCAGCAGCCAAGATGCAGGGGGCCTCCCAGATACGCAGTATTTT,CASSQDAGGLPDTQYF
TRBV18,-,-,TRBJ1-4,TGTGCCAGCTCCCGACAGGCTTCTAATGAAAAACTGTTTTTT,CASSRQASNEKLFF
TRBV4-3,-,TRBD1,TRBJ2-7,TGCGCCAGCAGCCAAGATGGAGGGACAGGGGCCTACGAGCAGTACTTC,CASSQDGGTGAYEQYF